What follows are 7 T cell receptor beta chains derived from one specimen sequenced in a study of blood T cell repertoires in COVID-19. Sequencing was performed with immunoSEQ multiplex PCR; in TCRdb, only in-frame clones are kept and a portion is missing. Here the sample spans 150,000 to 200,000 clones, around 90% being singletons. Source material: peripheral blood. The receptor source for this set is a man aged 60 to 75 with active or convalescent COVID-19.

The rearrangement links TRBV5-1 to TRBJ2-1; D may be TRBD1 (7 bases). This CDR3 has 14 residues. V was pared by 3 bases and J by 4 bases, with 11 bases between. Germline V gives CDR1 SGHRS, CDR2 YFSETQ. CDR3 sequence reads: CASSWGDSYNEQFF. CDR3 nucleotides: TGCGCCAGCAGCTGGGGGGACAGTTACAATGAGCAGTTCTTC.

On this clone: The same CDR3 can be traced to other DNA sequences in this sample. The rearrangement joins TRBV5-4 to TRBJ1-2; possible D gene TRBD1, 6 bases. Germline V gene lookup returns CDR1 SGHNT and CDR2 YYREEE (reference sequence). CDR3 length: 14 amino acids. The V and J ends lost 1 base and 2 bases respectively, with 9 bases between them. CDR3 sequence (DNA): TGTGCCAGCAGCTTGAGGGGGACCAACTATGGCTACACCTTC. Its translation: CASSLRGTNYGYTF. Together with reference TRBV5-4 and TRBJ1-2, the CDR3 gives the full variable domain: ETGVTQSPTHLIKTRGQQVTLRCSSQSGHNTVSWYQQALGQGPQFIFQYYREEENGRGNFPPRFSGLQFPNYSSELNVNALELDDSALYLCASSLRGTNYGYTFGSGTRLTVV.

The chain is built from TRBV7-9 and TRBJ1-2; 8 bases agree with TRBD1. In germline, CDR1 is SEHNR, CDR2 FQNEAQ (reference sequence). V dropped 5 bases and J dropped 3; count of bases not matched to a gene: 8. This CDR3 has 15 amino acids. CDR3 protein: CASSPGQGPDYGYTF. The CDR3 coding sequence is TGTGCCAGCAGCCCAGGACAGGGCCCCGACTATGGCTACACCTTC.

The gene calls are TRBV27 and TRBJ1-1; D gene unclear. Germline V gene lookup returns CDR1 MNHEY and CDR2 SMNVEV (reference sequence). The CDR3 loop spans 14 amino acids. Trimming shortened V by 6 bases and J by 0 bases, and 11 bases separated the two germline ends. The CDR3 DNA follows: TGTGCCAGCAGCTTCAGAGGGATGAACACTGAAGCTTTCTTT. Translated: CASSFRGMNTEAFF.

The chain joins TRBV5-6 to TRBJ1-2, with 7 bases identical to TRBD1. V trimming: 4 bases; J trimming: 4 bases; junction bases outside the gene matches: 13. Germline values: CDR1 SGHDT, CDR2 YYEEEE. The CDR3 is 16 residues long. The DNA of the CDR3 is TGTGCCAGCAGCCCTCTCAACAGGGGTAATATCTATGGCTACACCTTC. Residues: CASSPLNRGNIYGYTF.

The chain has TRBV4-2 and TRBJ1-3, with D tentatively TRBD1 (6 bases). V was cut by 3 bases and J by 3 bases, with 15 bases left in between. This CDR3 comprises 16 residues. The germline V gene has CDR1 LGHNA and CDR2 YNFKEQ. CDR3 region: CASSQQRGGSGNTIYF. The CDR3 nucleotides read TGTGCCAGCAGCCAGCAAAGGGGGGGCAGTGGAAACACCATATATTTT.

The rearrangement uses TRBV9 and TRBJ2-5; 7 bases map to TRBD1. The CDR3 runs 13 residues. Germline lookup yields CDR1 SGDLS and CDR2 YYNGEE. J gave up 4 bases and V 4 bases, and 4 bases lay outside the gene matches. As DNA, the CDR3 is TGTGCCAGCAGCCCCGACAGGGTAGAGACCCAGTACTTC. This gives the protein CASSPDRVETQYF.